This T cell receptor beta chain is from a study of technical replicates of blood from a few donors. After removal of 0 bases from V and 3 bases from J, the junction contained 11 bases not matched to a gene. CDR1 SEHNR and CDR2 FQNEAQ come from the germline V gene (reference sequence). This CDR3 has 17 amino acids. Assay: immunoSEQ multiplex PCR; the TCRdb copy retains only in-frame clones and omits some. The profile covers more than 65,000 clones, with less than 98% appearing a single time and 0.25% to 0.3% taken by the ten largest. Sequenced: T cells isolated from PBMCs. The chain carries TRBV7-9 and TRBJ2-7; the match to TRBD2 covers 7 bases. The clonotype was recovered from a human donor in good health. The CDR3 nucleotides are TGTGCCAGCAGCTTAGCCCGACAGCGGGGTCTGGACTACGAGCAGTACTTC. It encodes CASSLARQRGLDYEQYF.